This T cell receptor beta chain was obtained from a study of cytomegalovirus exposure and HLA in healthy donors. Findings of the study overall: TCR beta sequences reportedly predicted the HLA-A and HLA-B alleles of most subjects accurately. Whilst most TCR sequences proved rare, a subset of public TCRs occurred across many donors. TCR beta V- and J-gene trimming, according to a later analysis, was linked to a missense DCLRE1C variant.

The CDR3 covers 14 residues. Trimming cost V 7 bases and J 5 bases; bases outside gene matches: 10. The germline gives CDR1 SGHRS, CDR2 YFSETQ. Healthy bone marrow donors made up the cohort. Worth noting for this clone: What it recognizes is unknown.

The PCR employed 60 Vbeta primers together with 13 Jbeta primers. The data were produced by immunoSEQ multiplex PCR, yet TCRdb's version contains in-frame clones alone and is incomplete. The sample has over 150,000 clones; around 85% are singletons. This TCR came from a young woman in good health and CMV-seronegative. Sample: PBMCs. The rearrangement uses TRBV5-1 and TRBJ2-7; 9 nucleotides match TRBD1. CDR3 nucleotides: TGCGCCAGCGGGACCGGGACAGGGTTCGACGAGCAGTACTTC. Amino acids: CASGTGTGFDEQYF. Variable domain in full (rest from reference TRBV5-1 and TRBJ2-7): KAGVTQTPRYLIKTRGQQVTLSCSPISGHRSVSWYQQTPGQGLQFLFEYFSETQRNKGNFPGRFSGRQFSNSRSEMNVSTLELGDSALYLCASGTGTGFDEQYFGPGTRLTVT.